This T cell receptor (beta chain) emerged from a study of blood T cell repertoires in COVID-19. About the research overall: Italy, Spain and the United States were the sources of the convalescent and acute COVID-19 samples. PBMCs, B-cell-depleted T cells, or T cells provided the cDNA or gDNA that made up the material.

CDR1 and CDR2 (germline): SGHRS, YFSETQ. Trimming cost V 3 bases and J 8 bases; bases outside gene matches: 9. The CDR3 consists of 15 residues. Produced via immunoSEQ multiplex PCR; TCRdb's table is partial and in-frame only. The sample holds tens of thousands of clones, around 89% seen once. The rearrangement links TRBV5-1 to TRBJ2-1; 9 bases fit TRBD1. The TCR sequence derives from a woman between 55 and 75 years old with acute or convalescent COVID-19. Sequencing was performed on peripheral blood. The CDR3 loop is CASSYKQGAHYEQFF. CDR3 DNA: TGCGCCAGCAGCTACAAACAGGGGGCGCATTATGAGCAGTTCTTC.